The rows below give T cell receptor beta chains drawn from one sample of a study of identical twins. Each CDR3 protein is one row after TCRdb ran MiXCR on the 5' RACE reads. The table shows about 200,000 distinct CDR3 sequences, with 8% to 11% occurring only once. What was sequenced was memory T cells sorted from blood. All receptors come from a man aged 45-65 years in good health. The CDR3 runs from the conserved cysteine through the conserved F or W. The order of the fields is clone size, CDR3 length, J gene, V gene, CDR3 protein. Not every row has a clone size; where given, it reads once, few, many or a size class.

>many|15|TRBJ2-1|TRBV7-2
CASSPRGNPYNEQFF
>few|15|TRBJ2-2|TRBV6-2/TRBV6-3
CASITGTANTGELFF
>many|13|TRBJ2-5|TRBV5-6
CASSPTWGETQYF
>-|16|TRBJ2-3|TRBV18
CASSPQTGVVTDTQYF
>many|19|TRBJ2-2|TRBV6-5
CASSYLRGLAGGHTGELFF
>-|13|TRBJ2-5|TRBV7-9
CASTTTMVETQYF
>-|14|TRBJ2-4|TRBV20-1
CSAGRGLAKNIQYF
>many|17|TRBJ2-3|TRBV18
CASSPALEAWGTDTQYF
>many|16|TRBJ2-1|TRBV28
CASSLSMGLAGNEQFF
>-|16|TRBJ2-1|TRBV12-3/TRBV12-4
CASSYRGTSRYNEQFF
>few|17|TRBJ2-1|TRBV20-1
CSARPLAGGWNDNEQFF
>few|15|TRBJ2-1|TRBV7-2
CASSLARLANTEQFF
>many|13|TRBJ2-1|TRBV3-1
CASSPTGGHEQFF
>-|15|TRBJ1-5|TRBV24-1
CATSDRQGMGQPQHF
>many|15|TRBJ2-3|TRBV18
CASSPPEGAADTQYF
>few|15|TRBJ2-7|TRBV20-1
CSAQAADRSSYEQYF
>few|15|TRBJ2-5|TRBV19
CASSIGWSVQETQYF
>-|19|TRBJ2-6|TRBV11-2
CASSLGTGGYDSGANVLTF
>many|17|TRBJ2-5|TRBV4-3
CASSQDLASGRFETQYF
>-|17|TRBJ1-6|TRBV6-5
CASSYGFGQPREIPLHF
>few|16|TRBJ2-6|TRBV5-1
CASSFGGDSGANVLTF
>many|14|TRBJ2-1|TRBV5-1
CASSVGHLVDEQFF
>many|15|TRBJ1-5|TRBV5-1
CASSLAGNRDQPQHF
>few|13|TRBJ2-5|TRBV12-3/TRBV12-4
CASSWAVAETQYF
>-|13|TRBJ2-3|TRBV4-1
CASSQEITDTQYF
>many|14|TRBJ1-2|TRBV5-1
CASSPGQGAYGYTF
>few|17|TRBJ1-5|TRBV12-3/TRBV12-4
CASSLLTGDYSNQPQHF
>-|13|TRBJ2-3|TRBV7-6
CASSPQGRDTQYF
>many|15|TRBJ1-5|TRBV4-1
CASKTGFYSNQPQHF
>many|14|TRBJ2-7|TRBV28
CASAPPDRGDEQYF
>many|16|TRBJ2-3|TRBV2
CASSDGAARGPDTQYF
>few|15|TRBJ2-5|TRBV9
CASSVGTLGQETQYF
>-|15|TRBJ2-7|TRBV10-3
CAISRHSDGSYEQYF
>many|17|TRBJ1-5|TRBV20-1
CSARDPDRAHSNQPQHF
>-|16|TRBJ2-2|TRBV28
CASSLVFRTLPGELFF
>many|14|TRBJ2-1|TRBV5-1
CASSDPWGYNEQFF
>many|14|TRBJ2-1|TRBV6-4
CASSPKGPSDEQFF
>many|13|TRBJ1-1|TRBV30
CACRTYLNTEAFF
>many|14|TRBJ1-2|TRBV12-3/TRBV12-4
CASSARTGLGGYTF
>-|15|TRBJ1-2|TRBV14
CASSQRQQGRGGYTF
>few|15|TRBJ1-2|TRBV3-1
CASSQGDRGNYGYTF
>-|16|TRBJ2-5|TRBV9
CASSAGTSGGQETQYF
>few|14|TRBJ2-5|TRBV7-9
CASTRGREQETQYF
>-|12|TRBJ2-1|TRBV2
CANGRQINEQFF
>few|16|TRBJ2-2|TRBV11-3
CASSLGAGSNTGELFF
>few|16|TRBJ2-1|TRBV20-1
CSATTMTAVSYNEQFF
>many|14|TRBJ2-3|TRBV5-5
CASTRTRTTDTQYF
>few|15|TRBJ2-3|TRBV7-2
CASSPTGTVADTQYF